The next 23 T cell receptor beta chains were all read from a single sample in a study of T-cell memory formation after mild COVID-19. TCRdb called the 5' RACE reads again in MiXCR, with one record for every CDR3 protein. This sample has 250,000 to 300,000 distinct CDR3 sequences, with about 17% found just once. Sequencing input: PBMCs or a T cell subset sorted from them (not recorded which). The receptors here all came from a man aged 18 to 30 who had mild COVID-19 (a few samples of this study predate the infection). Cell type and time point are not known.

This clonotype was seen only a few times. The chain couples TRBV4-1 to TRBJ2-1; 12 bases fit TRBD1. Trimming cost V 4 bases and J 8 bases; bases outside gene matches: 9. CDR1 is MGHRA, CDR2 YSYEKL, per germline. This CDR3 is 16 amino acids long. Here the CDR3 reads CASSLTPGQGAHEQFF. CDR3 in DNA: TGCGCCAGCAGCCTTACGCCGGGACAGGGGGCGCATGAGCAGTTCTTC.

The chain joins TRBV30 to TRBJ2-1; 8 bases agree with TRBD1. This CDR3 region has 11 residues. The germline CDR1 and CDR2 sequences are GTSNPN and SVGIG (reference sequence). V lost 3 bases and J lost 9; bases outside the gene matches: 1. CDR3 DNA: TGTGCCTGGAGCAGGGGGCTTGAGCAGTTCTTC. It encodes CAWSRGLEQFF. The full variable domain, in which reference TRBV30 and TRBJ2-1 provide the parts outside the CDR3, is SQTIHQWPATLVQPVGSPLSLECTVEGTSNPNLYWYRQAAGRGLQLLFYSVGIGQISSEVPQNLSASRPQDRQFILSSKKLLLSDSGFYLCAWSRGLEQFFGPGTRLTVL.

This clonotype was detected a few times. The gene calls are TRBV20-1 and TRBJ2-3, with 10 bases matching TRBD2. The CDR3 runs 16 residues. V trimming: 0 bases; J trimming: 4 bases; junction bases outside the gene matches: 7. Germline V gene sequence: CDR1 DFQATT, CDR2 SNEGSKA (reference sequence). The CDR3 bases are TGCAGTGCTAGAGATCAGCCTAGCGGGGGATCAGATACGCAGTATTTT. It is translated as CSARDQPSGGSDTQYF.

This clonotype was seen more than once but under ten times. The chain links TRBV7-3 to TRBJ2-5, with D perhaps TRBD2 (5 bases). V was pared by 5 bases and J by 1 base, with 11 bases between. From germline, CDR1 is SGHTA and CDR2 FQGTGA. This CDR3 has 14 amino acids. The CDR3 here is CASSPRGLQETQYF. Here the CDR3 DNA reads TGTGCCAGCAGCCCACGGGGTCTCCAAGAGACCCAGTACTTC.

The sample holds a few counts of this clonotype. The J gene is TRBJ2-2, the V gene TRBV7-9, with TRBD2 matching over 8 bases. Germline-derived CDR1 and CDR2 are SEHNR and FQNEAQ (reference sequence). This CDR3 has 19 residues. The junction had 17 bases not matched to a gene; V was cut back by 4 bases and J by 4 bases. CDR3 sequence (DNA): TGTGCCAGCAGCTCCCCCCCCGGTTCGGGGGGGCCAAGCACCGGGGAGCTGTTTTTT. Its protein is CASSSPPGSGGPSTGELFF. The full variable domain, with the rest looked up from reference TRBV7-9 and TRBJ2-2, is DTGVSQNPRHKITKRGQNVTFRCDPISEHNRLYWYRQTLGQGPEFLTYFQNEAQLEKSRLLSDRFSAERPKGSFSTLEIQRTEQGDSAMYLCASSSPPGSGGPSTGELFFGEGSRLTVL.

V gene TRBV5-1 combines with J gene TRBJ2-1; maybe TRBD2 (5 bases). Trimming cost V 2 bases and J 6 bases, with 9 bases left between them. CDR3 length: 13 amino acids. Germline CDR1 and CDR2: SGHRS and YFSETQ. CDR3 DNA sequence: TGCGCCAGCAGCTTCGAGGGCGGCAATGAGCAGTTCTTC. Residues: CASSFEGGNEQFF.

This clonotype was counted only a few times. The V and J genes are TRBV15 and TRBJ1-6; TRBD1 matches at 9 bases. This CDR3 comprises 16 residues. V lost 2 bases, J lost 8 bases, and 7 bases stayed unmatched. The germline CDR1 and CDR2 sequences are LNHNV and YYDKDF (reference sequence). CDR3 loop: CATSRSRTGVDSPLHF. CDR3 in DNA: TGTGCCACCAGCAGATCCAGGACAGGGGTGGATTCACCCCTCCACTTT.

Points on this clonotype: One junction end disagrees with the germline gene, perhaps due to a read error. The chain joins TRBV20-1 to TRBJ1-5; 8 bases agree with TRBD1. Germline CDR1 is DFQATT and CDR2 is SNEGSKA (reference sequence). The CDR3 has 14 amino acids. This chain's CDR3 is CSASGGAGNQTQHF. The CDR3 region has the DNA TGCAGTGCTTCAGGGGGCGCGGGCAATCAGACCCAGCATTTT.

The chain recombines TRBV5-1 with TRBJ2-5; D is perhaps TRBD1 (6 bases). The germline gives CDR1 SGHRS, CDR2 YFSETQ. This CDR3 has 15 amino acids. The V and J ends lost 0 bases and 5 bases respectively, with 14 bases between them. The CDR3 region has the DNA TGCGCCAGCAGCTTGGGGGACACCGGCTGGGAGACCCAGTACTTC. Translation: CASSLGDTGWETQYF.

This clonotype was found a few times. The genes are TRBV2 and TRBJ1-4; no firm D call. V lost 6 bases and J lost 0, with 8 bases in between. This CDR3 has 14 residues. Germline V gives CDR1 SNHLY, CDR2 FYNNEI. The CDR3: CASRTESTNEKLFF. The CDR3 nucleotides read TGTGCCAGCAGGACGGAGTCAACTAATGAAAAACTGTTTTTT.

This clonotype was detected a few times. This chain connects TRBV20-1 to TRBJ2-7; 9 nucleotides line up with TRBD2. J gave up 0 bases and V 0 bases, and 3 bases lay outside the gene matches. CDR1 DFQATT and CDR2 SNEGSKA come from the germline V gene (reference sequence). CDR3 length equals 15 residues. Here the CDR3 DNA reads TGCAGTGCTAGAGATAGCGGGGGAGTCTCCTACGAGCAGTACTTC. Translation gives CSARDSGGVSYEQYF.

This clonotype was detected many times. V usage is TRBV6-5 and J usage is TRBJ1-4; D is possibly TRBD1 (5 bases). The germline V gene has CDR1 MNHEY and CDR2 SVGAGI. V was cut by 4 bases and J by 7 bases, with 13 bases left in between. The CDR3 totals 14 residues. The CDR3 coding sequence is TGTGCCAGCAGTTTAGGGACGGGGAGTGAAAAACTGTTTTTT. Amino acids: CASSLGTGSEKLFF.

This clonotype was seen a handful of times. The chain uses TRBV12-3 or TRBV12-4 and TRBJ1-2, with D possibly TRBD1 on 6 matching bases. The CDR3 length is 14 residues. V shed 7 bases and J shed 2 bases, with 14 bases lying between them. DNA for the CDR3: TGTGCCAGCACCCCGACAGGCGTCAACTATGGCTACACCTTC. Its protein product is CASTPTGVNYGYTF.

This clonotype was seen a few times. V and J are TRBV6-5 and TRBJ2-4, with D unclear. The CDR3 loop spans 15 amino acids. CDR1 is MNHEY and CDR2 is SVGAGI in the germline V gene. Trimming stripped 2 bases from V and 1 base from J, with 9 bases between. Written as DNA, the CDR3 is TGTGCCAGCAGTTACGACGGCCGGGCCAAAAACATTCAGTACTTC. Translation: CASSYDGRAKNIQYF.

There are a few counts of this clonotype. This chain joins TRBV7-9 and TRBJ1-1, with TRBD1 matching over 9 bases. Germline CDR1 and CDR2: SEHNR and FQNEAQ (reference sequence). The CDR3 sequence is 15 residues long. After removal of 5 bases from V and 4 bases from J, the junction contained 8 bases not matched to a gene. In DNA form, the CDR3 reads TGTGCCAGCAGCCCCCGGGACAGGGACCTCACTGAAGCTTTCTTT. Its translation: CASSPRDRDLTEAFF.

The rearrangement uses TRBV27 and TRBJ1-1; perhaps TRBD1 as D (5 bases). The germline V and J ends were trimmed by 7 bases and 1 base, with 16 bases remaining between them. The germline V gene encodes CDR1 MNHEY and CDR2 SMNVEV (reference sequence). The CDR3 is made up of 15 amino acids. As DNA, the CDR3 is TGTGCCAGCAACCCGACGTACAGGCCGAACACTGAAGCTTTCTTT. Protein: CASNPTYRPNTEAFF.

This chain uses TRBV7-2 with TRBJ2-3; 9 nucleotides align to TRBD2. The CDR3 has 14 amino acids. Trimming took 5 bases from V and 5 from J; bases not matched to a gene: 5. The germline V gene has CDR1 SGHTA and CDR2 FQGNSA. The CDR3 DNA sequence: TGTGCCAGCAGCCCGGGACTAGCAGTAGATACGCAGTATTTT. Translated: CASSPGLAVDTQYF.

The chain links TRBV5-1 to TRBJ2-5; 10 nucleotides line up with TRBD2. V was clipped by 0 bases and J by 3 bases; unmatched bases: 8. Germline V lookup: CDR1 SGHRS, CDR2 YFSETQ. The CDR3 runs 17 residues. This CDR3 reads CASSLVASGGPKETQYF. In nucleotides, the CDR3 is TGCGCCAGCAGCTTGGTGGCTAGCGGGGGCCCGAAAGAGACCCAGTACTTC.

This clonotype occurred once. V gene TRBV4-3 combines with J gene TRBJ1-1, with a possible D match to TRBD1 (5 bases). Trimming cost V 1 base and J 3 bases, with 9 bases left between them. This CDR3 is built from 14 residues. From germline, CDR1 is LGHNA and CDR2 YSLEER. CDR3 region: CASSQVRGDTEAFF. CDR3 sequence (DNA): TGCGCCAGCAGCCAAGTTCGAGGGGACACTGAAGCTTTCTTT.

The chain combines TRBV20-1 with TRBJ1-2; D not certain. The V gene's germline CDR1 is DFQATT and CDR2 SNEGSKA (reference sequence). The CDR3 has 10 residues. The germline V and J ends were trimmed by 8 bases and 5 bases, with 9 bases remaining between them. CDR3 region: CSPTQYGYTF. CDR3 bases: TGCAGTCCTACCCAATATGGCTACACCTTC.

The gene calls are TRBV7-9 and TRBJ2-3, with 9 positions matching TRBD2. Per the germline V gene, CDR1 is SEHNR and CDR2 is FQNEAQ (reference sequence). The CDR3 contains 15 residues. With V trimmed by 6 bases and J by 2 bases, 6 bases remained unmatched. CDR3 sequence: CASRGGRGLTDTQYF. As DNA, the CDR3 is TGTGCCAGCAGGGGCGGGAGGGGCCTCACAGATACGCAGTATTTT.

This clonotype was picked up a small number of times. The chain combines TRBV4-1 with TRBJ2-7; 7 bases agree with TRBD2. The CDR3 runs 17 residues. V gave up 0 bases and J gave up 6 bases; unmatched junction bases: 14. Germline V gives CDR1 MGHRA, CDR2 YSYEKL. The DNA for the CDR3 is TGCGCCAGCAGCCAAGAAGGCCCCGGGGGGAAGGGTCGCGAGCAGTACTTC. It translates to CASSQEGPGGKGREQYF.

A few counts support this clonotype. The DNA of the CDR3 is TGCGCCAGCAGCTTGCTGCCCGGGACAGGGGGCGTGGGGACTGAAGCTTTCTTT. Protein sequence: CASSLLPGTGGVGTEAFF. The V call is TRBV5-1, the J call TRBJ1-1, with 12 bases lining up with TRBD1. With 1 base clipped from V and 5 bases from J, the junction kept 12 bases outside the gene matches. The CDR3 loop spans 18 amino acids. CDR1 is SGHRS and CDR2 is YFSETQ in the germline V gene.